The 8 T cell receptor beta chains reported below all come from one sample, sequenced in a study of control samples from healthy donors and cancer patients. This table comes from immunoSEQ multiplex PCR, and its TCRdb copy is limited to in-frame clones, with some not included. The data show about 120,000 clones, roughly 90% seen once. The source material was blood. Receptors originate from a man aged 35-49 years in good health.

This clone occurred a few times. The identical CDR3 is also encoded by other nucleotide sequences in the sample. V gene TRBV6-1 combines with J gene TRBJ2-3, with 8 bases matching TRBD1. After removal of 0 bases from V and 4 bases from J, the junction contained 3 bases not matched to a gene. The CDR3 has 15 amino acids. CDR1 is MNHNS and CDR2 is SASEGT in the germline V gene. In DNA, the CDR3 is TGTGCCAGCAGTGAAGCCACAGGGGGTGCAGATACGCAGTATTTT. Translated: CASSEATGGADTQYF.

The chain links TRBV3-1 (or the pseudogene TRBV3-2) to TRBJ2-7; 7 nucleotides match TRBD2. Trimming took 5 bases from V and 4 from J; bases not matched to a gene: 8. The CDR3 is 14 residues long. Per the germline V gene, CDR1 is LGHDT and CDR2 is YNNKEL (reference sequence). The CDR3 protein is CASSAGSGAYEQYF. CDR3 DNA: TGTGCCAGCAGCGCGGGGAGCGGGGCTTACGAGCAGTACTTC.

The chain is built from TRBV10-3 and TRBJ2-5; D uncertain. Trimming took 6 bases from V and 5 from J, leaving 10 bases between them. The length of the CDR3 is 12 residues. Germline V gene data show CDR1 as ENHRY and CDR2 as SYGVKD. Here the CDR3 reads CAIRDGGETQYF. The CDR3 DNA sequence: TGTGCCATCAGGGATGGTGGGGAGACCCAGTACTTC.

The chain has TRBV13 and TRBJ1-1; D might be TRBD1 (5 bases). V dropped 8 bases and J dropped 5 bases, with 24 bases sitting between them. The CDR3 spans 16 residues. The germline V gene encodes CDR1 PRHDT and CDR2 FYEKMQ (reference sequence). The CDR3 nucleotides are TGTGCCAGCGTTGAACTGAGGGGAGCGGGATGGACTGAAGCTTTCTTT. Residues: CASVELRGAGWTEAFF. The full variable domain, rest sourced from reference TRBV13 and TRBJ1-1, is AAGVIQSPRHLIKEKRETATLKCYPIPRHDTVYWYQQGPGQDPQFLISFYEKMQSDKGSIPDRFSAQQFSDYHSELNMSSLELGDSALYFCASVELRGAGWTEAFFGQGTRLTVV.

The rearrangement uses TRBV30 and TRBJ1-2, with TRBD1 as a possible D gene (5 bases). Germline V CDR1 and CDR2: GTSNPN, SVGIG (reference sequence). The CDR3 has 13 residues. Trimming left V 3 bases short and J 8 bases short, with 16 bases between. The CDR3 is CAWREGLARGYTF. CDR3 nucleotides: TGTGCCTGGAGAGAGGGACTTGCAAGAGGCTACACCTTC.

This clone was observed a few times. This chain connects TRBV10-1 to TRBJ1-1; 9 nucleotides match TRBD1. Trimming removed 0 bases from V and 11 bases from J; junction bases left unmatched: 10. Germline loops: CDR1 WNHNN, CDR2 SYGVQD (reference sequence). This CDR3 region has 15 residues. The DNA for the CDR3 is TGCGCCAGCAGTGAGTCTTTGGGGACAGGGTTTCCGGCTTTCTTT. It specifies CASSESLGTGFPAFF.

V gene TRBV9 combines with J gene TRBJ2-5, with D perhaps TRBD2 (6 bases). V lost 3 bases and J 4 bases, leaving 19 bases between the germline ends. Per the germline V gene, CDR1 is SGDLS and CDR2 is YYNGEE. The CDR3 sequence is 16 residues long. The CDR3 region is CASSAHPGSTTETQYF. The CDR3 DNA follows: TGTGCCAGCAGCGCCCACCCCGGGAGCACGACAGAGACCCAGTACTTC.

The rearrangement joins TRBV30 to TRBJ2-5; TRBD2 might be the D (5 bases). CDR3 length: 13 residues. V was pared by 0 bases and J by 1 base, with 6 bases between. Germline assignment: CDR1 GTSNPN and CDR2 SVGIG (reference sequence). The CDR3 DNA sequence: TGTGCCTGGAGTGTAGGGAGCCAAGAGACCCAGTACTTC. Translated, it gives CAWSVGSQETQYF.